The 17 T cell receptor beta chains reported below all come from one sample, sequenced in a study of CD8 T cells in Susac syndrome. Random hexamers were used to reverse transcribe 0.5 to 1 ug of RNA. TCRdb reprocessed the immunoSEQ multiplex PCR reads with MiXCR, giving one entry per CDR3 protein. The sample holds 100,000 or so distinct CDR3 sequences; 85% to 95% are singletons and the top ten take about 0.3%. The source material was CD4+ T cells from PBMCs. All receptors derive from a human donor with Susac syndrome.

The chain joins TRBV29-1 to TRBJ1-2, with no clear D. CDR1 is SQVTM and CDR2 is ANQGSEA in the germline V gene. This CDR3 is built from 12 residues. The V and J ends lost 0 bases and 5 bases respectively, with 7 bases between them. The chain's CDR3 is CSVEDLEYGYTF. CDR3 sequence (DNA): TGCAGCGTTGAAGATTTGGAGTATGGCTACACCTTC.

The chain joins TRBV7-9 to TRBJ2-3; D is unclear. This CDR3 is 14 amino acids long. CDR1 and CDR2 (germline): SEHNR, FQNEAQ (reference sequence). V lost 5 bases and J 4 bases, leaving 13 bases between the germline ends. The CDR3 loop is CASSQPHSSDTQYF. The CDR3 DNA sequence: TGTGCCAGCAGCCAACCCCATAGCTCAGATACGCAGTATTTT.

This chain uses TRBV5-1 with TRBJ2-5, with D maybe TRBD2 (5 bases). Trimming cost V 4 bases and J 7 bases, with 17 bases left between them. CDR1 and CDR2 (germline): SGHRS, YFSETQ. The CDR3 contains 14 residues. CDR3 sequence reads: CASSASGLAGTQYF. CDR3 sequence (DNA): TGCGCCAGCAGCGCCTCGGGTCTTGCGGGGACCCAGTACTTC.

This chain joins TRBV5-1 and TRBJ2-7, with D perhaps TRBD1 (6 bases). CDR3 size: 12 residues. Per germline, CDR1 SGHRS and CDR2 YFSETQ. Trimming cost V 3 bases and J 5 bases, with 9 bases left between them. The CDR3 region has the DNA TGCGCCAGCAGCTCACAGGGAGACGAGCAGTACTTC. Translation: CASSSQGDEQYF.

The chain couples TRBV29-1 to TRBJ1-1; D remains ambiguous. Trimming cost V 8 bases and J 2 bases, with 6 bases left between them. Germline lookup yields CDR1 SQVTM and CDR2 ANQGSEA. CDR3 size: 10 residues. CDR3 sequence: CSPENTEAFF. CDR3 nucleotides: TGCAGCCCTGAAAACACTGAAGCTTTCTTT.

The chain is built from TRBV29-1 and TRBJ2-1, with 12 bases aligning to TRBD2. The germline V gene encodes CDR1 SQVTM and CDR2 ANQGSEA. V gave up 2 bases and J gave up 8 bases; unmatched junction bases: 4. This CDR3 has 14 residues. CDR3 sequence (DNA): TGCAGCGTTGAATGGGCTAGCGGGGGGGATGAGCAGTTCTTC. Protein sequence: CSVEWASGGDEQFF.

V usage is TRBV29-1 and J usage is TRBJ1-2, with D possibly matching TRBD1 (5 bases). Germline V CDR1 and CDR2: SQVTM, ANQGSEA. The CDR3 loop spans 12 amino acids. V was cut by 4 bases and J by 5 bases, with 11 bases left in between. CDR3 in DNA: TGCAGCGTTGGGGACCCTTCATATGGCTACACCTTC. Protein product: CSVGDPSYGYTF.

This chain links TRBV9 with TRBJ2-3; no reliable D call. Germline V lookup: CDR1 SGDLS, CDR2 YYNGEE. The V gene lost 4 bases and the J gene lost 1 base, with 10 bases spanning the gap. The CDR3 length is 14 residues. This chain's CDR3 is CASSPDIRTDTQYF. The CDR3 DNA reads TGTGCCAGCAGCCCTGACATACGCACAGATACGCAGTATTTT. Based on the CDR3 plus reference TRBV9 and TRBJ2-3, the full variable domain is DSGVTQTPKHLITATGQRVTLRCSPRSGDLSVYWYQQSLDQGLQFLIQYYNGEERAKGNILERFSAQQFPDLHSELNLSSLELGDSALYFCASSPDIRTDTQYFGPGTRLTVL.

This chain joins TRBV30 and TRBJ2-5; D may be TRBD2 (7 bases). CDR3 length equals 12 residues. Looked up from germline, CDR1 is GTSNPN and CDR2 is SVGIG (reference sequence). V shed 3 bases and J shed 9 bases, with 14 bases lying between them. CDR3 sequence (DNA): TGTGCCTGGAGAAAGGAGGGGGGGCCCCAGTACTTC. Its protein product is CAWRKEGGPQYF.

The V call is TRBV5-4, the J call TRBJ1-4; no clear D gene. This CDR3 has 13 residues. Trimming pared 4 bases from V and 5 bases from J, leaving 9 bases between. Per germline, CDR1 SGHNT and CDR2 YYREEE (reference sequence). CDR3 region: CASSIDGNEKLFF. Here the CDR3 DNA reads TGTGCCAGCAGCATAGACGGAAATGAAAAACTGTTTTTT.

This chain uses TRBV9 with TRBJ1-2; no definite D call. V was shortened by 4 bases and J by 1 base, with 8 bases between the two germline ends. This CDR3 comprises 13 residues. Germline V CDR1 and CDR2: SGDLS, YYNGEE. The CDR3 DNA follows: TGTGCCAGCAGCAACGATCGTAACTATGGCTACACCTTC. Residues: CASSNDRNYGYTF.

V and J are TRBV9 and TRBJ1-5; D unresolved. Trimming left V 4 bases short and J 5 bases short, with 10 bases between. CDR3 length equals 13 residues. In germline, CDR1 is SGDLS, CDR2 YYNGEE. DNA of the CDR3: TGTGCCAGCAGCCTTCACACGGATCAGCCCCAGCATTTT. Translation gives CASSLHTDQPQHF.

The DNA of the CDR3 is TGTGCCAGCAGTTTGGTCCGGGGACAGGGAGTTTCACCCCTCCACTTT. Protein product: CASSLVRGQGVSPLHF. This chain joins TRBV28 and TRBJ1-6, with 9 nucleotides matching TRBD1. Per germline, CDR1 MDHEN and CDR2 SYDVKM. Trimming cost V 3 bases and J 9 bases; bases outside gene matches: 9. CDR3 size: 16 residues. Full variable domain (missing parts from reference TRBV28 and TRBJ1-6): DVKVTQSSRYLVKRTGEKVFLECVQDMDHENMFWYRQDPGLGLRLIYFSYDVKMKEKGDIPEGYSVSREKKERFSLILESASTNQTSMYLCASSLVRGQGVSPLHFGNGTRLTVT.

The chain uses TRBV10-3 and TRBJ2-1; no clear D gene. The germline V and J ends were trimmed by 3 bases and 0 bases, with 0 bases remaining between them. CDR1 is ENHRY and CDR2 is SYGVKD in the germline V gene. The CDR3 spans 12 residues. The CDR3 DNA reads TGTGCCATCAGTGACTCCTACAATGAGCAGTTCTTC. Translated: CAISDSYNEQFF.

This clonotype was recorded once. V usage is TRBV6-5 and J usage is TRBJ2-2; tentative D call: TRBD1 (5 bases). From germline, CDR1 is MNHEY and CDR2 SVGAGI. This CDR3 is built from 18 residues. V was clipped by 2 bases and J by 1 base, with 17 bases between them. For the CDR3, the DNA is TGTGCCAGCAGTTACCAGAAAAGGGGCCAGGGGAACACCGGGGAGCTGTTTTTT. It encodes CASSYQKRGQGNTGELFF.

V is TRBV9 and J is TRBJ2-7; D might be TRBD1 or TRBD2, each matching 5 bases. V lost 0 bases and J 3 bases, leaving 10 bases between the germline ends. Germline CDR1 SGDLS, CDR2 YYNGEE. The CDR3 length is 14 residues. DNA for the CDR3: TGTGCCAGCAGCGTAGCCGGGACGGACTACGAGCAGTACTTC. The encoded protein is CASSVAGTDYEQYF. Based on the CDR3 plus reference TRBV9 and TRBJ2-7, the full variable domain is DSGVTQTPKHLITATGQRVTLRCSPRSGDLSVYWYQQSLDQGLQFLIQYYNGEERAKGNILERFSAQQFPDLHSELNLSSLELGDSALYFCASSVAGTDYEQYFGPGTRLTVT.

The chain combines TRBV5-1 with TRBJ1-3, with D hard to call. This CDR3 contains 16 residues. Trimming cost V 0 bases and J 1 base, with 11 bases left between them. Germline loops: CDR1 SGHRS, CDR2 YFSETQ. The CDR3 reads CASSLAGGASGNTIYF. In nucleotides, the CDR3 is TGCGCCAGCAGCTTGGCCGGCGGAGCATCTGGAAACACCATATATTTT. Full variable domain (outside the CDR3, taken from reference TRBV5-1 and TRBJ1-3): KAGVTQTPRYLIKTRGQQVTLSCSPISGHRSVSWYQQTPGQGLQFLFEYFSETQRNKGNFPGRFSGRQFSNSRSEMNVSTLELGDSALYLCASSLAGGASGNTIYFGEGSWLTVV.